These 18 T cell receptor beta chains were sequenced from one sample in a study of PD-1 blockade in classical Hodgkin lymphoma. Profiling relied on immunoSEQ multiplex PCR, and the TCRdb table lists in-frame clones only, not all of them. This sample yields 9,000 to 13,000 clones, of which around 70% are seen a single time; more than 2.5% belongs to the top ten. Indicated time point: cycle 4 day 1 (C4D1), after five to seven weeks of nivolumab. Every patient experienced relapse after autologous stem cell transplantation, and brentuximab vedotin exposure varied. Starting with thawed PBMCs, CD4+ T cells were purified by magnetic negative selection. The specimen was CD4+ T cells from blood, collected before the fourth cycle of nivolumab. The receptors derive from a human donor with classical Hodgkin lymphoma.

This chain joins TRBV10-3 and TRBJ2-1; 9 bases fit TRBD2. The CDR3 totals 16 residues. Germline values: CDR1 ENHRY, CDR2 SYGVKD. Unmatched junction bases numbered 1, after V lost 0 bases and J lost 1 base. The CDR3 protein is CAISESSGSSYNEQFF. The CDR3 DNA follows: TGTGCCATCAGTGAGTCTAGCGGGAGTTCCTACAATGAGCAGTTCTTC.

The rearrangement uses TRBV9 and TRBJ1-1; a weak D match, TRBD1 (5 bases). The CDR3 spans 14 residues. V gave up 1 base and J gave up 1 base, with 8 bases separating them. Germline-derived CDR1 and CDR2 are SGDLS and YYNGEE. CDR3 sequence reads: CASSVRTGNTEAFF. The CDR3 region has the DNA TGTGCCAGCAGCGTACGAACAGGGAACACTGAAGCTTTCTTT.

This rearrangement joins TRBV11-1 to TRBJ1-2; 8 bases are shared with TRBD1. The germline V gene encodes CDR1 SGHAT and CDR2 FQDESV (reference sequence). V lost 5 bases and J lost 3; bases outside the gene matches: 5. The CDR3 has 14 amino acids. CDR3 sequence reads: CASSEDRVDYGYTF. The CDR3 nucleotides read TGTGCCAGCAGCGAGGACAGGGTTGACTATGGCTACACCTTC.

In its sample, this clone was seen a few times. The CDR3 sequence is CASSLWTGEATEAFF. Written as DNA, the CDR3 is TGTGCCAGCAGCCTCTGGACAGGGGAGGCCACTGAAGCTTTCTTT. The chain joins TRBV7-6 to TRBJ1-1; 9 bases agree with TRBD1. Germline assignment: CDR1 SGHVS and CDR2 FNYEAQ. The CDR3 runs 15 residues. Trimming took 5 bases from V and 4 from J; bases not matched to a gene: 8.

The chain couples TRBV5-6 to TRBJ2-7; TRBD2 aligns across 13 bases. Germline trimming cut 2 bases from V and 2 bases from J; bases unmatched to any gene: 4. Germline lookup yields CDR1 SGHDT and CDR2 YYEEEE. CDR3 size: 16 residues. CDR3: CASSLTGLAGTYEQYF. The DNA for the CDR3 is TGTGCCAGCAGCTTAACGGGACTAGCGGGGACCTACGAGCAGTACTTC.

V is TRBV6-1 and J is TRBJ2-2, with D unclear. CDR1 is MNHNS, CDR2 SASEGT, per germline. This CDR3 is built from 14 residues. The V end lost 8 bases, the J end lost 0 bases, and 10 bases lay between the germline ends. The DNA for the CDR3 is TGTGCCAGCGTGGTCACGGCGAACACCGGGGAGCTGTTTTTT. It specifies CASVVTANTGELFF.

The J gene is TRBJ1-1, the V gene TRBV19, with D possibly matching TRBD1 (6 bases). The germline gives CDR1 LNHDA, CDR2 SQIVND (reference sequence). The CDR3 is 14 residues long. The V gene lost 7 bases and the J gene lost 4 bases, with 16 bases spanning the gap. The CDR3 bases are TGTGCCAGTAAGGAGGGGGGCCGAGGCACTGAAGCTTTCTTT. The encoded protein is CASKEGGRGTEAFF.

This clone was counted only a few times. The rearrangement joins TRBV28 to TRBJ2-5, with 9 bases identical to TRBD2. CDR1 is MDHEN, CDR2 SYDVKM, per germline. V lost 6 bases to trimming and J lost 0 bases; unmatched junction nucleotides: 5. This CDR3 is built from 15 residues. The CDR3 nucleotides are TGTGCCAGCAGCCGCGGGGGGGGCTACCAAGAGACCCAGTACTTC. Its protein product is CASSRGGGYQETQYF.

The gene calls are TRBV6-1 and TRBJ1-2; 11 positions agree with TRBD1. This CDR3 is built from 13 residues. Unmatched junction bases numbered 3, after V lost 8 bases and J lost 4 bases. Germline CDR1 MNHNS, CDR2 SASEGT. The CDR3 protein is CASGTGGTYGYTF. In DNA, the CDR3 is TGTGCCAGCGGGACAGGGGGAACCTATGGCTACACCTTC.

V is TRBV11-3 and J is TRBJ2-1, with TRBD2 matching over 8 bases. The CDR3 has 14 amino acids. Germline V gene data show CDR1 as SGHNT and CDR2 as YENEEA. Trimming removed 6 bases from V and 7 bases from J; junction bases left unmatched: 8. This CDR3 reads CASSVGGAWNEQFF. The DNA of the CDR3 is TGTGCCAGCAGTGTCGGGGGGGCTTGGAATGAGCAGTTCTTC.

The rearrangement uses TRBV27 and TRBJ2-7; D not resolved. Germline V gene lookup returns CDR1 MNHEY and CDR2 SMNVEV (reference sequence). The germline V and J ends were trimmed by 3 bases and 3 bases, with 12 bases remaining between them. The CDR3 is 14 residues long. The DNA of the CDR3 is TGTGCCAGCAGTTTGAAACCCACGTACTACGAGCAGTACTTC. Amino acids: CASSLKPTYYEQYF.

The chain is built from TRBV5-1 and TRBJ2-5; no definite D call. The V gene lost 4 bases and the J gene lost 1 base, with 11 bases spanning the gap. Germline lookup yields CDR1 SGHRS and CDR2 YFSETQ. The CDR3 totals 14 residues. CDR3 sequence (DNA): TGCGCCAGCAGCCGAGGCAGCGTCCAAGAGACCCAGTACTTC. Protein product: CASSRGSVQETQYF.

Only a few counts were recorded for this clone. This sample includes further DNA sequences coding for the same CDR3. This chain connects TRBV5-1 to TRBJ1-1; 8 bases match TRBD1. Trimming removed 4 bases from V and 1 base from J; junction bases left unmatched: 3. The CDR3 totals 14 residues. Per germline, CDR1 SGHRS and CDR2 YFSETQ. The CDR3 region has the DNA TGCGCCAGCAGCCCCGGGACAGGGAACACTGAAGCTTTCTTT. This gives the protein CASSPGTGNTEAFF.

V and J are TRBV6-1 and TRBJ2-6, with TRBD2 matching over 7 bases. Trimming removed 2 bases from V and 1 base from J; junction bases left unmatched: 5. Per the germline V gene, CDR1 is MNHNS and CDR2 is SASEGT. CDR3 length equals 17 residues. CDR3 sequence reads: CASSEWEGRSGANVLTF. CDR3 sequence (DNA): TGTGCCAGCAGTGAATGGGAGGGAAGGTCTGGGGCCAACGTCCTGACTTTC.

J is TRBJ1-2 and V is TRBV10-3; tentatively, D is TRBD1 (6 bases). The CDR3 loop spans 15 amino acids. The V and J ends lost 0 bases and 4 bases respectively, with 12 bases between them. The germline CDR1 and CDR2 sequences are ENHRY and SYGVKD. The CDR3 sequence is CAISESAGQFYGYTF. The CDR3, as DNA: TGTGCCATCAGTGAGTCCGCAGGACAGTTCTATGGCTACACCTTC.

This chain connects TRBV6-5 to TRBJ1-3; tentatively, D is TRBD1 (5 bases). The CDR3 is 16 amino acids. The V and J ends lost 0 bases and 4 bases respectively, with 13 bases between them. Germline V gives CDR1 MNHEY, CDR2 SVGAGI. In DNA, the CDR3 is TGTGCCAGCAGTTACTCTTGGGGCCGGACCGGAAACACCATATATTTT. Encoded protein: CASSYSWGRTGNTIYF.

The chain uses TRBV30 and TRBJ1-6; possible D gene TRBD1, 5 bases. This CDR3 comprises 15 residues. V lost 2 bases to trimming and J lost 10 bases, with 18 bases between them. Per germline, CDR1 GTSNPN and CDR2 SVGIG (reference sequence). Written as DNA, the CDR3 is TGTGCCTGGAGTTCTTTGGCAGGGACGAGGTCACCCCTCCACTTT. It encodes CAWSSLAGTRSPLHF.

This clone was seen more than once but under ten times. The chain is built from TRBV7-9 and TRBJ1-3; 7 positions match TRBD1. The germline gives CDR1 SEHNR, CDR2 FQNEAQ (reference sequence). The CDR3 consists of 15 residues. The V gene end was trimmed by 5 bases and the J gene end by 2 bases; junction bases not matched to a gene: 6. In DNA, the CDR3 is TGTGCCAGCAGCCCCCAGGGGGGGACTGGAAACACCATATATTTT. Translating it yields CASSPQGGTGNTIYF.